What follows describes a single TCR beta chain. Its target is unknown. The data were obtained in a study of post-analysis software for immune sequencing data. About the study: The patients showed relapsing-remitting, secondary progressive and progressive-relapsing multiple sclerosis courses. Broader study findings: With TRBV5-6, TRBV5-1 and TRBV20-1 included, five TRBV segments were more frequent in patients than in controls. F measure clustering grouped samples strongly by preparation batch.

The CDR3 runs to 15 residues. The germline V gene has CDR1 SGHRS and CDR2 YFSETQ. J was trimmed by 3 bases and V by 2 bases; bases with no gene match: 4. TCR beta cDNA libraries had unique molecular identifiers. When about 0.9 to 11 million T cells were used, they gave roughly 500,000 cDNA molecules. TCRdb redid the calling of the PCR reads with MiXCR, one entry per CDR3 protein. The sample has hundreds of thousands of distinct CDR3 sequences, 55% to 60% seen once. V is TRBV5-1 and J is TRBJ1-1; TRBD1 matches 10 bases. Sequenced input: blood. The sequence was obtained from a girl aged 2 to 10 with multiple sclerosis. The CDR3 DNA sequence: TGCGCCAGCAGCTTCTCGGGGACAGGGGACACTGAAGCTTTCTTT. As protein: CASSFSGTGDTEAFF.